This T cell receptor beta chain was sequenced for a study of blood T cells in healthy people across ages. Study results and limitations: A roughly linear age-dependent decrease characterized TCR beta diversity per million T cells.

Alongside a J-beta primer mix, a sample-barcoded 5' primer served in a second PCR lasting 7 to 11 cycles. TCRdb re-analysed the 5' RACE reads in MiXCR, keeping a single row per CDR3 protein. The profile shows 750,000 to 1,000,000 distinct CDR3 sequences, 29% of them singletons. The CDR3 consists of 17 residues. V shed 6 bases and J 0 bases; nucleotides not matched to a gene: 8. Germline CDR1 and CDR2: SGHTA and FQGNSA. This clonotype was counted at least ten times. The antigen remains undetermined. This same sample was also taken into another study, of T cells of mothers and their children. As that report states: Slightly higher, non-significant overlap characterized related mother-child pairs relative to unrelated pairs.

The V call is TRBV7-2, the J call TRBJ2-6; 7 bases agree with TRBD1. The receptor comes from a woman between 35 and 50 years old in good health. Material for sequencing was blood. The CDR3 DNA follows: TGTGCCAGCAGACCACAGGGGTCGAGCTCTGGGGCCAACGTCCTGACTTTC. Amino acid sequence: CASRPQGSSSGANVLTF.